This TCR beta chain was identified in a study of patients and donors after allogeneic stem cell transplantation. Trimming removed 4 bases at V and 0 bases at J, with 10 bases between. This CDR3 has 14 residues. Germline CDR1 DFQATT, CDR2 SNEGSKA (reference sequence). Ten or more counts support this clonotype. TCRdb reprocessed the RT-PCR reads with MiXCR, giving one entry per CDR3 protein. The sample contains hundreds of thousands of distinct CDR3 sequences, roughly 14% of which appear only once. The sequence came from a human donor who was either an allogeneic HSCT recipient or a stem cell or donor lymphocyte infusion donor (not recorded which). It is not recorded whose cells these are; they may come from a transplant donor. What was sequenced was blood, either unsorted or a sorted T cell fraction (not recorded which). This chain uses TRBV20-1 with TRBJ2-4; D not certain. The CDR3 here is CSATGELAKNIQYF. The CDR3 nucleotides read TGCAGTGCTACTGGGGAACTAGCCAAAAACATTCAGTACTTC.